Following are 15 T cell receptor beta chains from one sample sequenced in a study of blood T cell repertoires in COVID-19. Clones were read by immunoSEQ multiplex PCR, and TCRdb kept only the in-frame ones, dropping some. The sample records about 370,000 clones, 91% being singletons. Sequencing was carried out using PBMCs or T cells enriched from blood (not recorded which). The receptors originated from a middle-aged woman who had been exposed to COVID-19.

This clone was detected once. V is TRBV4-1 and J is TRBJ1-2; tentative D call: TRBD1 (6 bases). V was clipped by 1 base and J by 5 bases, with 17 bases between them. This CDR3 region has 16 residues. Looked up from germline, CDR1 is MGHRA and CDR2 is YSYEKL. The CDR3 sequence is CASSQAGARQGYGYTF. The CDR3 nucleotides are TGCGCCAGCAGCCAAGCGGGCGCTCGGCAGGGGTATGGCTACACCTTC.

This clone has just a few counts. The CDR3 nucleotides are TGTGCCAGCAGTTTAATTCAGGGGGCGGGCCAGTACTTC. Amino acids: CASSLIQGAGQYF. V and J are TRBV12-3 or TRBV12-4 and TRBJ2-4; 8 nucleotides agree with TRBD1. V lost 2 bases to trimming and J lost 13 bases; unmatched junction nucleotides: 7. The CDR3 runs 13 residues.

V gene TRBV12-3 or TRBV12-4 combines with J gene TRBJ1-5; D remains ambiguous. The germline V and J ends were trimmed by 6 bases and 7 bases, with 10 bases remaining between them. The length of the CDR3 is 12 residues. As DNA, the CDR3 is TGTGCCAGCAGCCACAGTCTGCAGCCCCAGCATTTT. Amino acids: CASSHSLQPQHF.

This chain links TRBV27 with TRBJ2-7, with 7 bases identical to TRBD2. From germline, CDR1 is MNHEY and CDR2 SMNVEV (reference sequence). V trimming: 2 bases; J trimming: 6 bases; junction bases outside the gene matches: 4. The CDR3 spans 13 residues. CDR3 in amino acids: CASSLGLVGEQYF. DNA of the CDR3: TGTGCCAGCAGTTTAGGACTAGTGGGCGAGCAGTACTTC.

The genes are TRBV7-3 and TRBJ2-3; TRBD2 aligns across 14 bases. CDR1 and CDR2 (germline): SGHTA, FQGTGA. Trimming cost V 4 bases and J 1 base; bases outside gene matches: 10. The CDR3 extends over 19 amino acids. The CDR3 protein is CASSSGLAGARLGTDTQYF. CDR3 in DNA: TGTGCCAGCAGCTCGGGACTAGCGGGGGCCAGACTTGGCACAGATACGCAGTATTTT.

CDR3 bases: TGCGCCAGCAGCCAAGCCGAGACGGGGGGCGAGGATGAAAAACTGTTTTTT. The encoded protein is CASSQAETGGEDEKLFF. The J gene is TRBJ1-4, the V gene TRBV4-1; weak D call: TRBD1 (6 bases). The CDR3 loop spans 17 amino acids. Germline V gene lookup returns CDR1 MGHRA and CDR2 YSYEKL. Between the trimmed V and J ends, which lost 1 base and 6 bases, there was a span of 18 bases.

The V and J genes are TRBV24-1 and TRBJ2-1; D might be TRBD2 (5 bases). This CDR3 region has 14 residues. V lost 7 bases and J 8 bases, leaving 17 bases between the germline ends. Germline CDR1 is KGHDR and CDR2 is SFDVKD. This CDR3 is CATSAADPYHEQFF. The CDR3 coding sequence is TGTGCCACCAGCGCAGCGGATCCGTACCATGAGCAGTTCTTC.

The rearrangement links TRBV24-1 to TRBJ2-1, with a tentative D call TRBD1 (6 bases). This CDR3 spans 15 amino acids. Per the germline V gene, CDR1 is KGHDR and CDR2 is SFDVKD. Deletions cut 4 bases from V and 5 bases from J, with 14 bases between. The CDR3 region is CATSDQDRVNNEQFF. The CDR3 bases are TGTGCCACCAGTGACCAGGACAGAGTGAACAATGAGCAGTTCTTC.

This clone has a single count. The chain is built from TRBV29-1 and TRBJ2-1; 9 positions agree with TRBD2. The CDR3 spans 14 residues. Germline CDR1 is SQVTM and CDR2 is ANQGSEA. V lost 1 base and J lost 4; bases outside the gene matches: 2. This CDR3 reads CSVEGTSDYNEQFF. The CDR3 region has the DNA TGCAGCGTTGAAGGGACTAGCGATTACAATGAGCAGTTCTTC.

The rearrangement uses TRBV18 and TRBJ2-5; D call uncertain. V lost 6 bases, J lost 5 bases, and 13 bases lay in between. The CDR3 sequence is 13 residues long. Germline V CDR1 and CDR2: KGHSH, LQKENI. CDR3 loop: CASSRRTLETQYF. CDR3 DNA sequence: TGTGCCAGCTCGCGGCGAACCTTGGAGACCCAGTACTTC.

The chain recombines TRBV10-3 with TRBJ2-3; D perhaps matches TRBD2 (7 bases). The CDR3 is 15 residues long. CDR1 is ENHRY and CDR2 is SYGVKD in the germline V gene. Trimming took 3 bases from V and 0 from J, leaving 10 bases between them. The CDR3: CAISDRGLSTDTQYF. DNA of the CDR3: TGTGCCATCAGTGACAGGGGACTAAGCACAGATACGCAGTATTTT.

This clone has a single count. The genes are TRBV19 and TRBJ2-7; 7 nucleotides align to TRBD2. The CDR3 totals 16 residues. Germline V CDR1 and CDR2: LNHDA, SQIVND (reference sequence). Trimming took 11 bases from V and 0 from J; bases not matched to a gene: 16. The DNA of the CDR3 is TGTGCCCTGATTCGGATGAGCGGGACGGGCTCCTACGAGCAGTACTTC. It encodes CALIRMSGTGSYEQYF.

This clone appeared a single time. The chain joins TRBV15 to TRBJ2-1, with D unresolved. V lost 1 base and J 0 bases, leaving 10 bases between the germline ends. Germline CDR1 LNHNV, CDR2 YYDKDF (reference sequence). CDR3 length: 16 residues. The CDR3 reads CATSRAPWSSYNEQFF. The CDR3 nucleotides read TGTGCCACCAGCAGAGCCCCTTGGAGCTCCTACAATGAGCAGTTCTTC.

The table lists this clone with a count of one. The chain employs TRBV18 and TRBJ2-3; D unresolved. The CDR3 spans 14 residues. The V gene lost 3 bases and the J gene lost 1 base, with 8 bases spanning the gap. Looked up from germline, CDR1 is KGHSH and CDR2 is LQKENI. In DNA form, the CDR3 reads TGTGCCAGCTCACCCGAGGTTGGCACAGATACGCAGTATTTT. This gives the protein CASSPEVGTDTQYF.

The chain is built from TRBV2 and TRBJ1-5; D is uncertain. Germline loops: CDR1 SNHLY, CDR2 FYNNEI. The V end was cut by 1 base, the J end by 5 bases, with 9 bases between. This CDR3 comprises 14 residues. CDR3: CASSEVEEDQPQHF. Written as DNA, the CDR3 is TGTGCCAGCAGTGAAGTGGAGGAGGATCAGCCCCAGCATTTT.